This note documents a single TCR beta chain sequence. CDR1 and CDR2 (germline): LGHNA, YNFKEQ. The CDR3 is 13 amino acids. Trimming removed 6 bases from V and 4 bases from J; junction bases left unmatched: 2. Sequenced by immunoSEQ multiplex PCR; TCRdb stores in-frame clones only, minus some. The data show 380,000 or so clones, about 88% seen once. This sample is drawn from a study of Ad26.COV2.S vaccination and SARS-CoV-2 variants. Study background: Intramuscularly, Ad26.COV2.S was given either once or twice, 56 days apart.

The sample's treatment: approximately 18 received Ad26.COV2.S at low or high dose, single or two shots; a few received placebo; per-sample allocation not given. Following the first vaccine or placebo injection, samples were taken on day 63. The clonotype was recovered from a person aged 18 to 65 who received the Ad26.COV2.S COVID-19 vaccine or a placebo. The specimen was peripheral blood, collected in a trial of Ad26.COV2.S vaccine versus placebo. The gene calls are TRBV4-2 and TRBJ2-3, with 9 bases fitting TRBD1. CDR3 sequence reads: CASSRTGADTQYF. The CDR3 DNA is TGTGCCAGCAGTCGGACAGGGGCAGATACGCAGTATTTT.